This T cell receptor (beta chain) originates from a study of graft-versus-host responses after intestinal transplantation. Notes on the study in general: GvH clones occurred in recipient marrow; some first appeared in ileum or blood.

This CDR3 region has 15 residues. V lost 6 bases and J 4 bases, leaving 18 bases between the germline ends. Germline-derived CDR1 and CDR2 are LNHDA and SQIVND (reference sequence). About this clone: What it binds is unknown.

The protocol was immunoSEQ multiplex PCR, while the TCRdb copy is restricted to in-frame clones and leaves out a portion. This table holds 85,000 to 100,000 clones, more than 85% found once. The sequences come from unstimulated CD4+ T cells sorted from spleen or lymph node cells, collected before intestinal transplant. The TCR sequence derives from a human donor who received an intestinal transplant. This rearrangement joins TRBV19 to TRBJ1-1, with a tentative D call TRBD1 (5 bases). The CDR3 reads CASRRGLGTGTEAFF. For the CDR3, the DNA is TGTGCCAGTAGAAGGGGATTAGGTACGGGCACTGAAGCTTTCTTT.